These 31 T cell receptor beta chains were sequenced from one sample in a study of blood T cell repertoires in COVID-19. The repertoire was sequenced with immunoSEQ multiplex PCR; TCRdb's copy has only in-frame clones and lacks some. The sample contains roughly 120,000 clones, around 83% of which appear only once. Sequenced: peripheral blood. The source of these receptors is a man between 35 and 55 years old with acute or convalescent COVID-19.

V gene TRBV7-9 combines with J gene TRBJ2-1; D not resolved. The V end lost 2 bases, the J end lost 7 bases, and 6 bases lay between the germline ends. Germline V lookup: CDR1 SEHNR, CDR2 FQNEAQ (reference sequence). The CDR3 has 12 residues. In DNA, the CDR3 is TGTGCCAGCAGCTTAATATCGAATGAGCAGTTCTTC. This sequence encodes CASSLISNEQFF.

The chain has TRBV18 and TRBJ1-4; TRBD1 matches 7 bases. Unmatched junction bases numbered 2, after V lost 2 bases and J lost 5 bases. Germline V lookup: CDR1 KGHSH, CDR2 LQKENI. This CDR3 has 14 amino acids. CDR3 in amino acids: CASSPDRVNEKLFF. The DNA for the CDR3 is TGTGCCAGCTCACCAGACAGGGTGAATGAAAAACTGTTTTTT. Filled out from reference TRBV18 and TRBJ1-4, the complete variable domain reads NAGVMQNPRHLVRRRGQEARLRCSPMKGHSHVYWYRQLPEEGLKFMVYLQKENIIDESGMPKERFSAEFPKEGPSILRIQQVVRGDSAAYFCASSPDRVNEKLFFGSGTQLSVL.

The V and J genes are TRBV18 and TRBJ1-2, with D tentatively TRBD1 (6 bases). CDR1 and CDR2 from the germline V gene are KGHSH and LQKENI. The CDR3 covers 14 residues. Between the trimmed V and J ends, which lost 5 bases and 3 bases, there was a span of 13 bases. CDR3 amino acids: CASSWGLVDYGYTF. CDR3 sequence (DNA): TGTGCCAGCTCATGGGGGCTAGTCGACTATGGCTACACCTTC.

The V and J genes are TRBV18 and TRBJ1-4, with D maybe TRBD1 (5 bases). Germline V gene lookup returns CDR1 KGHSH and CDR2 LQKENI. V was pared by 3 bases and J by 8 bases, with 7 bases between. The CDR3 totals 12 residues. CDR3 in amino acids: CASSPRGEKLFF. As DNA, the CDR3 is TGTGCCAGCTCACCGCGGGGGGAAAAACTGTTTTTT.

The genes are TRBV4-1 and TRBJ2-5, with 13 bases fitting TRBD2. J gave up 5 bases and V 3 bases, and 3 bases lay outside the gene matches. Germline CDR1 MGHRA, CDR2 YSYEKL. The CDR3 is made up of 15 amino acids. The CDR3 DNA sequence: TGCGCCAGCAGCCAGGGGACTAGCGGGGCGGAGACCCAGTACTTC. Its protein product is CASSQGTSGAETQYF.

The rearrangement links TRBV5-6 to TRBJ2-7, with D perhaps TRBD1 (6 bases). Germline V lookup: CDR1 SGHDT, CDR2 YYEEEE. V was clipped by 0 bases and J by 4 bases, with 11 bases between them. The CDR3 extends over 14 amino acids. CDR3 residues: CASSLGQALYEQYF. In DNA form, the CDR3 reads TGTGCCAGCAGCTTGGGACAGGCCCTGTACGAGCAGTACTTC.

V gene TRBV4-3 combines with J gene TRBJ2-2, with 9 bases that match TRBD2. The CDR3 length is 16 residues. V shed 0 bases and J 8 bases; nucleotides not matched to a gene: 7. Germline values: CDR1 LGHNA, CDR2 YSLEER. In nucleotides, the CDR3 is TGCGCCAGCAGCCAAGATTGGCGGGGGGGCGCAGGGGAGCTGTTTTTT. Amino acids: CASSQDWRGGAGELFF.

J is TRBJ2-3 and V is TRBV19; D perhaps matches TRBD2 (6 bases). Germline V gives CDR1 LNHDA, CDR2 SQIVND (reference sequence). Trimming left V 10 bases short and J 2 bases short, with 19 bases between. This CDR3 is built from 15 residues. The CDR3, as DNA: TGTGCCACCAAGACTAGAACGAAACCCACAGATACGCAGTATTTT. Translation: CATKTRTKPTDTQYF.

The gene calls are TRBV7-8 and TRBJ2-7; TRBD2 is a possible D gene (6 bases). Trimming removed 5 bases from V and 5 bases from J, with 22 bases in between. The CDR3 totals 16 residues. In germline, CDR1 is SGHVS, CDR2 FQNEAQ. CDR3 residues: CASSLHDGGVAHEQYF. CDR3 nucleotides: TGTGCCAGCAGCCTACACGACGGAGGGGTGGCCCACGAGCAGTACTTC.

This chain uses TRBV6-1 with TRBJ1-2; D gene unclear. There are 13 residues in the CDR3. V lost 2 bases to trimming and J lost 2 bases, with 6 bases between them. Germline loops: CDR1 MNHNS, CDR2 SASEGT. CDR3 nucleotides: TGTGCCAGCAGTGAAAATCGGAACTATGGCTACACCTTC. Translated: CASSENRNYGYTF.

The chain joins TRBV7-8 to TRBJ2-7, with 7 bases matching TRBD1. The CDR3 is 14 residues long. Germline CDR1 SGHVS, CDR2 FQNEAQ. With 5 bases clipped from V and 0 bases from J, the junction kept 4 bases outside the gene matches. The CDR3: CASSRDRSSYEQYF. Written as DNA, the CDR3 is TGTGCCAGCAGCAGGGACAGAAGCTCCTACGAGCAGTACTTC.

The chain couples TRBV10-3 to TRBJ2-7; 8 positions agree with TRBD1. In germline, CDR1 is ENHRY, CDR2 SYGVKD. The CDR3 contains 15 residues. Losses at the gene ends were 6 bases for V and 2 bases for J; bases not matched to a gene: 9. This CDR3 is CAISRETGVAYEQYF. CDR3 in DNA: TGTGCCATCAGCCGAGAGACAGGGGTTGCCTACGAGCAGTACTTC.

The J gene is TRBJ2-7, the V gene TRBV12-3 or TRBV12-4; 8 bases are a match to TRBD1. The CDR3 consists of 12 residues. J lost 6 bases, V lost 4 bases, and 2 bases had no gene match. Here the CDR3 reads CASSWTGSEQYF. The CDR3 coding sequence is TGTGCCAGCAGTTGGACAGGGTCCGAGCAGTACTTC.

This rearrangement joins TRBV21-1 to TRBJ2-1; the listed D gene, TRBD2, was not tested against the DNA. TRBV21-1 is a recognized pseudogene. The CDR3 sequence is 15 residues long. CDR3 protein: CASKWGGFLYNEQFF. CDR3 DNA: TGTGCCAGCAAATGGGGGGGTTTTCTATACAATGAGCAGTTCTTC.

The genes are TRBV5-4 and TRBJ1-2; 9 nucleotides agree with TRBD1. Germline CDR1 and CDR2: SGHNT and YYREEE (reference sequence). This CDR3 contains 14 residues. Trimming took 3 bases from V and 8 from J; bases not matched to a gene: 8. The CDR3 DNA reads as TGTGCCAGCAGCTCAACAGGGGGCGCCGCCGGCTACACCTTC. This sequence encodes CASSSTGGAAGYTF. The whole variable domain, remainder taken from reference TRBV5-4 and TRBJ1-2, is ETGVTQSPTHLIKTRGQQVTLRCSSQSGHNTVSWYQQALGQGPQFIFQYYREEENGRGNFPPRFSGLQFPNYSSELNVNALELDDSALYLCASSSTGGAAGYTFGSGTRLTVV.

This clone was counted ten times or more. The V and J genes are TRBV28 and TRBJ2-1; 7 nucleotides match TRBD1. The CDR3 covers 18 residues. The germline gives CDR1 MDHEN, CDR2 SYDVKM. With V trimmed by 1 base and J by 7 bases, 16 bases remained unmatched. Here the CDR3 reads CASSLLSLRQGVSNEQFF. The CDR3 coding sequence is TGTGCCAGCAGTTTATTAAGTTTGAGACAGGGTGTATCGAATGAGCAGTTCTTC. The whole variable domain, remainder taken from reference TRBV28 and TRBJ2-1, is DVKVTQSSRYLVKRTGEKVFLECVQDMDHENMFWYRQDPGLGLRLIYFSYDVKMKEKGDIPEGYSVSREKKERFSLILESASTNQTSMYLCASSLLSLRQGVSNEQFFGPGTRLTVL.

The chain links TRBV4-1 to TRBJ2-1; TRBD2 might be the D (5 bases). The CDR3 is 15 residues long. CDR1 and CDR2 (germline): MGHRA, YSYEKL. V was cut by 0 bases and J by 7 bases, with 13 bases left in between. The chain's CDR3 is CASSQDIAIGNEQFF. The DNA for the CDR3 is TGCGCCAGCAGCCAAGATATAGCGATAGGGAATGAGCAGTTCTTC.

The chain employs TRBV5-1 and TRBJ1-1; D not certain. V was cut by 4 bases and J by 5 bases, with 18 bases left in between. CDR1 and CDR2 (germline): SGHRS, YFSETQ. This CDR3 region has 15 residues. The CDR3 coding sequence is TGCGCCAGCAGCAGACCCCCAGGACTGGGGACTGAAGCTTTCTTT. This encodes CASSRPPGLGTEAFF.

The chain employs TRBV6-6 and TRBJ2-7, with 12 bases fitting TRBD1. Germline-derived CDR1 and CDR2 are MNHNY and SVGAGI (reference sequence). The V segment lost 10 bases and the J segment 7 bases; nucleotides outside the gene matches: 14. This CDR3 region has 15 residues. CDR3 nucleotide sequence: TGTGCCATCGCTCAGGGGGGGACAGGGGGCGTAGAGCAGTACTTC. Its translation: CAIAQGGTGGVEQYF.

CDR3 protein: CASSFGYSRNTEAFF. CDR3 nucleotide sequence: TGTGCCAGCAGTTTCGGATACAGTCGGAACACTGAAGCTTTCTTT. The chain carries TRBV28 and TRBJ1-1; D is uncertain. The CDR3 sequence is 15 residues long. The V end was cut by 3 bases, the J end by 1 base, with 12 bases between. From germline, CDR1 is MDHEN and CDR2 SYDVKM.

Concerning this clone itself: At one end the junction does not follow the germline gene, possibly because of a read error. The rearrangement links TRBV15 to TRBJ1-6; possibly TRBD1 for D (5 bases). From germline, CDR1 is LNHNV and CDR2 YYDKDF (reference sequence). This CDR3 region has 15 residues. CDR3 in DNA: TGTGCCACCAGCAGAGATCTCCAAGGGGATTCGCCCCTCCACTTT. Translating it yields CATSRDLQGDSPLHF.

The chain employs TRBV6-6 and TRBJ1-4; D is unclear. The CDR3 loop spans 15 amino acids. V lost 4 bases and J lost 0, with 9 bases in between. The germline V gene has CDR1 MNHNY and CDR2 SVGAGI (reference sequence). The CDR3 sequence: CASSLDGATNEKLFF. In DNA, the CDR3 is TGTGCCAGCAGTTTGGACGGGGCAACTAATGAAAAACTGTTTTTT.

The rearrangement links TRBV29-1 to TRBJ2-1; D unresolved. The length of the CDR3 is 15 residues. CDR1 and CDR2 from the germline V gene are SQVTM and ANQGSEA. The V gene lost 1 base and the J gene lost 4 bases, with 14 bases spanning the gap. The CDR3 here is CSVEGSSQNYNEQFF. The CDR3 coding sequence is TGCAGCGTTGAAGGCTCATCACAGAATTACAATGAGCAGTTCTTC.

V and J are TRBV27 and TRBJ1-4; 7 bases agree with TRBD1. Losses at the gene ends were 5 bases for V and 7 bases for J; bases not matched to a gene: 16. This CDR3 is 17 amino acids long. CDR1 is MNHEY, CDR2 SMNVEV, per germline (reference sequence). The CDR3 bases are TGTGCCAGCAGTGCGAACAGGGGTGCAGCTTACGGTGAAAAACTGTTTTTT. The encoded protein is CASSANRGAAYGEKLFF.

The count of this clone is one. This chain joins TRBV4-2 and TRBJ2-5, with D possibly being TRBD2 (6 bases). V was shortened by 4 bases and J by 4 bases, with 13 bases between the two germline ends. The germline V gene encodes CDR1 LGHNA and CDR2 YNFKEQ. The CDR3 contains 14 residues. The CDR3 loop is CASSRRGGAETQYF. CDR3 in DNA: TGTGCCAGCAGCCGTCGAGGAGGGGCAGAGACCCAGTACTTC.

This sequence joins TRBV2 and TRBJ2-5; 8 bases are shared with TRBD2. V shed 7 bases, J shed 3 bases, and the junction held 4 bases outside the gene matches. The CDR3 totals 13 residues. Germline loops: CDR1 SNHLY, CDR2 FYNNEI. CDR3 bases: TGTGCCAGCAAGGGCGGGAGGAAAGAGACCCAGTACTTC. Amino acids: CASKGGRKETQYF.

The genes are TRBV5-1 and TRBJ1-1; TRBD1 is a possible D gene (6 bases). The CDR3 is made up of 15 amino acids. Between the trimmed V and J ends, which lost 1 base and 1 base, there was a span of 11 bases. From germline, CDR1 is SGHRS and CDR2 YFSETQ. CDR3 protein: CASSLYAGANTEAFF. The DNA for the CDR3 is TGCGCCAGCAGCTTGTACGCAGGGGCGAACACTGAAGCTTTCTTT.

This chain joins TRBV6-4 and TRBJ2-5; D is undetermined. Trimming took 11 bases from V and 1 from J, leaving 8 bases between them. Germline-derived CDR1 and CDR2 are MRHNA and SNTAGT. The CDR3 consists of 11 residues. CDR3 sequence: CAGRLQETQYF. DNA of the CDR3: TGTGCCGGCCGACTCCAAGAGACCCAGTACTTC.

This chain links TRBV7-9 with TRBJ2-1; TRBD2 matches at 14 bases. V was clipped by 3 bases and J by 10 bases; unmatched bases: 8. The CDR3 totals 16 residues. Germline loops: CDR1 SEHNR, CDR2 FQNEAQ (reference sequence). The CDR3 here is CASSFPGTSGSREQFF. The DNA of the CDR3 is TGTGCCAGCAGCTTCCCCGGGACTAGCGGGAGCCGGGAGCAGTTCTTC.

The chain combines TRBV10-3 with TRBJ2-5; D is uncertain. The CDR3 loop spans 13 amino acids. Germline V gene sequence: CDR1 ENHRY, CDR2 SYGVKD. V was cut by 3 bases and J by 0 bases, with 5 bases left in between. CDR3: CAISETHQETQYF. The CDR3 coding sequence is TGTGCCATCAGTGAAACACACCAAGAGACCCAGTACTTC.

This chain joins TRBV19 and TRBJ1-4, with D maybe TRBD1 (6 bases). Germline values: CDR1 LNHDA, CDR2 SQIVND (reference sequence). The CDR3 extends over 14 amino acids. Trimming removed 6 bases at V and 7 bases at J, with 15 bases between. CDR3 residues: CASSTGLGSEKLFF. CDR3 nucleotide sequence: TGTGCCAGTAGCACAGGGTTGGGGAGTGAAAAACTGTTTTTT.